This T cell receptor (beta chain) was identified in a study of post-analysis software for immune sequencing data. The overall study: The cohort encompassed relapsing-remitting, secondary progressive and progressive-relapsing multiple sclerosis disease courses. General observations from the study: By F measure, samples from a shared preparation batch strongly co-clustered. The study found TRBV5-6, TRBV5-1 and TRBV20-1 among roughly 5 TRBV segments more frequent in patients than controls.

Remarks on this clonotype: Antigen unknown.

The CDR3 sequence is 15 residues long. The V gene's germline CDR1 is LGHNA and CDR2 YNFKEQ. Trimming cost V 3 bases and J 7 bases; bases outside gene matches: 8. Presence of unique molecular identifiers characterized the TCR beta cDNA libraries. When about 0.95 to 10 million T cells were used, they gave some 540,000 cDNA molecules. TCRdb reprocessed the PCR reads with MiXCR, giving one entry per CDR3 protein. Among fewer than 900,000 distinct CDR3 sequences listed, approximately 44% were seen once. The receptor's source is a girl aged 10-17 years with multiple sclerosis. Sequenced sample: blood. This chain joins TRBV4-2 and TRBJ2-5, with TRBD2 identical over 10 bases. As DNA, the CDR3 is TGTGCCAGCAGCCATGGGACTAGCGAATCGGGGACCCAGTACTTC. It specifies CASSHGTSESGTQYF.